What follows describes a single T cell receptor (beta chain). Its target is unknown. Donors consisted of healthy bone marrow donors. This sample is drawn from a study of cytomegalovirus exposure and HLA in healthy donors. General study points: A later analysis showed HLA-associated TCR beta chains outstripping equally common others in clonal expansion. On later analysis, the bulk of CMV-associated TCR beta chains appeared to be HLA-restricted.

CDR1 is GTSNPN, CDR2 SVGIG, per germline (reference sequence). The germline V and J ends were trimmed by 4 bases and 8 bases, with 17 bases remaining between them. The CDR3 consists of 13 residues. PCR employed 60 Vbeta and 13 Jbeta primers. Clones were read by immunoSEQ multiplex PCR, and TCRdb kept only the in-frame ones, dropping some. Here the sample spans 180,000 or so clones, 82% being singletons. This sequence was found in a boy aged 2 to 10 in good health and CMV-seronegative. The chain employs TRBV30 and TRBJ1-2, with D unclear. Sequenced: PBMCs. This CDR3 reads CAWTPRRLGGYTF. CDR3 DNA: TGTGCCTGGACCCCTAGGAGACTCGGGGGCTACACCTTC.